This TCR beta chain came from a study of blood T cell repertoires in COVID-19. Looking at the study overall: Samples came from the United States, Italy and Spain, spanning acute and convalescent COVID-19. PBMCs, B-cell-depleted T cells, or T cells provided the cDNA or gDNA that made up the material.

This clone was recorded a few times. In the original workflow: Amplification from reference gene primers served as the basis for estimated nucleated cell counts. Libraries were prepared by immunoSEQ multiplex PCR; TCRdb keeps only in-frame clonotypes and omits some of them. From that table come the V and J calls and clone size; the DNA was used to work out D and trimming. The repertoire holds around 190,000 clones, with approximately 85% as singletons. Per the germline V gene, CDR1 is KGHSH and CDR2 is LQKENI. The CDR3 has 14 amino acids. V dropped 2 bases and J dropped 5 bases, with 12 bases sitting between them.

The receptor was derived from a woman aged 55-69 years with acute or convalescent COVID-19. The chain joins TRBV18 to TRBJ1-1; unclear D gene. The sequencing input was peripheral blood. CDR3 loop: CASSPEVKGTEAFF. The CDR3 region has the DNA TGTGCCAGCTCACCAGAGGTAAAAGGAACTGAAGCTTTCTTT.